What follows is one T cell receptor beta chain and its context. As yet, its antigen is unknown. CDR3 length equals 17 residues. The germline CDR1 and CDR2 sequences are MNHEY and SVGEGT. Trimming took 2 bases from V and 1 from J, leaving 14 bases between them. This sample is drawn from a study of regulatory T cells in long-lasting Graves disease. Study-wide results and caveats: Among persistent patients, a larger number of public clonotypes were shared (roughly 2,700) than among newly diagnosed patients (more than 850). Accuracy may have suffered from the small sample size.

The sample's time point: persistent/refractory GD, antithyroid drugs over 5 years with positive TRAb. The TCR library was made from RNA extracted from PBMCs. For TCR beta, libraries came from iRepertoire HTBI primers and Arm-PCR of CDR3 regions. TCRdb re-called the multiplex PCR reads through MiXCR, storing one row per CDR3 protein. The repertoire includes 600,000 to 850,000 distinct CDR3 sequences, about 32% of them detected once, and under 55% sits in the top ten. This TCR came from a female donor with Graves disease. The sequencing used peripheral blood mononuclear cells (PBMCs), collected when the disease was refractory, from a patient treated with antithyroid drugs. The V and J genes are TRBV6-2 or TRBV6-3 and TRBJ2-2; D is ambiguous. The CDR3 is CASSYPTGGGNTGELFF. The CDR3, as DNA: TGTGCCAGCAGTTACCCGACTGGTGGCGGGAACACCGGGGAGCTGTTTTTT.